Each of the 5 T cell receptor beta chains below was sequenced from the same sample in a study of glioma-infiltrating T cells after dendritic cell vaccination (dated by TCRdb to about 2016). Libraries were made using the immunoSEQ multiplex PCR assay. TCRdb mirrors the immuneACCESS table, restricted to in-frame sequences. Some clones are absent from its copies; in checked studies, under half trace to an unresolved V gene, and the reason for the others is unknown. The sample includes approximately 64,000 clones, with approximately 78% observed a single time. Of the sample, 9.2% falls within the top ten clones. Sequences were derived from blood, sampled before dendritic cell vaccination. The receptor set was obtained from a human donor with glioblastoma.

This chain joins TRBV7-8 and TRBJ1-3; D uncertain. Trimming took off 1 base at V and 4 bases at J, with 11 bases between the two ends. The CDR3 is 15 amino acids. Per germline, CDR1 SGHVS and CDR2 FQNEAQ. CDR3 in DNA: TGTGCCAGCAGCTTAGGAGTAACCCGAGGAAACACCATATATTTT. Protein product: CASSLGVTRGNTIYF.

This rearrangement joins TRBV9 to TRBJ1-1; maybe TRBD1 (5 bases). The CDR3 spans 14 residues. The V gene lost 0 bases and the J gene lost 0 bases, with 6 bases spanning the gap. From germline, CDR1 is SGDLS and CDR2 YYNGEE. The CDR3 is CASSVGRVNTEAFF. CDR3 nucleotide sequence: TGTGCCAGCAGCGTAGGCAGGGTGAACACTGAAGCTTTCTTT.

The V gene is TRBV27, the J gene TRBJ2-3, with D maybe TRBD1 (5 bases). V lost 3 bases and J lost 6, with 13 bases in between. The V gene's germline CDR1 is MNHEY and CDR2 SMNVEV (reference sequence). The CDR3 consists of 14 residues. CDR3 sequence (DNA): TGTGCCAGCAGTTTGCGCAGGGATTCTGATACGCAGTATTTT. This encodes CASSLRRDSDTQYF.

The chain joins TRBV19 to TRBJ2-7, with a weak D call TRBD2 (6 bases). CDR1 and CDR2 from the germline V gene are LNHDA and SQIVND (reference sequence). Between the trimmed V and J ends, which lost 8 bases and 12 bases, there was a span of 23 bases. CDR3 length: 13 amino acids. CDR3 in amino acids: CASGEQGNSGVYF. CDR3 bases: TGTGCCAGTGGGGAGCAGGGAAATAGCGGAGTGTACTTC.

The rearrangement links TRBV5-1 to TRBJ2-7; no firm D call. The CDR3 runs to 15 residues. Trimming left V 0 bases short and J 5 bases short, with 15 bases between. From germline, CDR1 is SGHRS and CDR2 YFSETQ. The CDR3 region is CASSLEFGGRDEQYF. CDR3 coding DNA: TGCGCCAGCAGCTTGGAGTTTGGCGGTCGGGACGAGCAGTACTTC.